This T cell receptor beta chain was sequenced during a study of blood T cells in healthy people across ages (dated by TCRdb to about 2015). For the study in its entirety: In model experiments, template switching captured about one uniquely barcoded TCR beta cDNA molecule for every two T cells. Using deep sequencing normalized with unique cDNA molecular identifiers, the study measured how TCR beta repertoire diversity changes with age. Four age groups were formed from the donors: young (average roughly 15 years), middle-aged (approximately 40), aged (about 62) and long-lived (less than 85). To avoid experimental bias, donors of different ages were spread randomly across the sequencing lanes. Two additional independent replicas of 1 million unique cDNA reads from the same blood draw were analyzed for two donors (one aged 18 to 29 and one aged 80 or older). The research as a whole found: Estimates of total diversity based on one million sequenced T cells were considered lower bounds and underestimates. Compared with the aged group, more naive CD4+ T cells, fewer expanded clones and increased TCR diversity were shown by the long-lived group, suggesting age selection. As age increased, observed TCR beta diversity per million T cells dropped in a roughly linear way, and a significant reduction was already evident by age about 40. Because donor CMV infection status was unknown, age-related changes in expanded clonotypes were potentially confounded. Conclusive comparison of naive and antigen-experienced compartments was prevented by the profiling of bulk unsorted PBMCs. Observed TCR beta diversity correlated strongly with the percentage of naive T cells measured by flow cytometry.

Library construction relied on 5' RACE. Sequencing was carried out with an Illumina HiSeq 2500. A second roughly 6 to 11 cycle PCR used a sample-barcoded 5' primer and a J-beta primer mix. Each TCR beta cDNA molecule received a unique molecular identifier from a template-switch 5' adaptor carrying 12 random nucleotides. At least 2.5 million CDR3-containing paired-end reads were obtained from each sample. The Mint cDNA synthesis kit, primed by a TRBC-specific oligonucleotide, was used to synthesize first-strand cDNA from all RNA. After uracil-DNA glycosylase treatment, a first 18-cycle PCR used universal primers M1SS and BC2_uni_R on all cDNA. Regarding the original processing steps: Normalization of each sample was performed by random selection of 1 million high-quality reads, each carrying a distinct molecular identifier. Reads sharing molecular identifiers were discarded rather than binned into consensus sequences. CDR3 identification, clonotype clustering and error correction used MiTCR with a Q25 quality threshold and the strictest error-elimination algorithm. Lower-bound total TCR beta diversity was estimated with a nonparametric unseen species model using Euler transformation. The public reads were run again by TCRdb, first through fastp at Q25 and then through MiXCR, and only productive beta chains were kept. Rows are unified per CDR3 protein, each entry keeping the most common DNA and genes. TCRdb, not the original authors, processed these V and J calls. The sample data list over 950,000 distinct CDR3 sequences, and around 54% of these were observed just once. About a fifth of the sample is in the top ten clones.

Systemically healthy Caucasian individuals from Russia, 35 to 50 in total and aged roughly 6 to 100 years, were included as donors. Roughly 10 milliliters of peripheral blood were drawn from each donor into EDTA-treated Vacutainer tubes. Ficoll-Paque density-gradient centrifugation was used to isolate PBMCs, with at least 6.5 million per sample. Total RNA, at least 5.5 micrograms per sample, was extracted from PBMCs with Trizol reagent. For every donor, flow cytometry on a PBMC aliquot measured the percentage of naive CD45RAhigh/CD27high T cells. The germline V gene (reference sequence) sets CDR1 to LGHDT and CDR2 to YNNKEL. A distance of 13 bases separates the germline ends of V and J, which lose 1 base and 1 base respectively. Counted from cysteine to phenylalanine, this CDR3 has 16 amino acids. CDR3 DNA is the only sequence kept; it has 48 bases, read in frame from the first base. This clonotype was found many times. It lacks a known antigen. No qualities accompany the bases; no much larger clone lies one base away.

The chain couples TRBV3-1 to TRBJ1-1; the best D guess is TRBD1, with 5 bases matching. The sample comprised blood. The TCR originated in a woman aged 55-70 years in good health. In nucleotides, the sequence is TGTGCCAGCAGCCAAGGAGGTCGGGGGTCGAACACTGAAGCTTTCTTT. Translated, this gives CASSQGGRGSNTEAFF.